Given below is one T cell receptor (beta chain) in context. Its cognate antigen is unknown. This record comes from a study of cytomegalovirus exposure and HLA in healthy donors. Study-wide results and caveats: Highly shared sequence variants in one cluster were likely a sequencing artifact. Further analysis was carried out later, and it showed several of the most significant clusters appearing linked to common viral pathogens.

CDR3 length equals 17 residues. V lost 5 bases and J lost 2; bases outside the gene matches: 10. The germline V gene encodes CDR1 SGDLS and CDR2 YYNGEE. Donors likely had unrecorded immune exposures despite being nominally healthy when sampled. With 60 Vbeta and 13 Jbeta primers, the PCR was carried out. Original processing notes: A later analysis tallied about 80 million unique TCR beta chains, around 11 million of them shared. Clones were sequenced by immunoSEQ multiplex PCR, and TCRdb holds only the in-frame ones, with some missing. V and J calls and clone size are those listed in that table; D and trimming were worked out from the DNA. The table lists about 170,000 clones, roughly four fifths of them singletons.

Sequenced input: PBMCs. The chain carries TRBV9 and TRBJ2-3, with TRBD1 identical over 11 bases. The receptor's source is a girl aged 5 to 17 in good health and CMV-seropositive. The CDR3 region is CASSATGTGGITDTQYF. CDR3 DNA: TGTGCCAGCAGTGCGACTGGGACAGGGGGTATCACAGATACGCAGTATTTT.